The rows below give T cell receptor beta chains drawn from one sample of a study of blood T cell repertoires in COVID-19. TCRdb keeps only in-frame clones here, not all; method: immunoSEQ multiplex PCR. The profile shows some 69,000 clones, 81% of them singletons. The sequenced material came from peripheral blood. The receptor set was obtained from a woman in her sixties or seventies with acute or convalescent COVID-19. The CDR3 runs from the conserved cysteine through the conserved F or W. D genes are given only for firm matches. Clone size is shown for a subset of rows, as once, few, many or a class of expanded clone.

cdr3_length d_call j_call v_call clone_size cdr3_aa cdr3_nt
15 . TRBJ2-3 TRBV11-3 . CASSLEGARSDTQYF TGTGCCAGCAGCTTAGAAGGGGCGCGGTCAGATACGCAGTATTTT
14 TRBD1 TRBJ1-3 TRBV7-9 . CASSPRTGGNTIYF TGTGCCAGCAGCCCAAGGACAGGTGGAAACACCATATATTTT
16 TRBD2 TRBJ2-3 TRBV3-1/TRBV3-2 . CASSQQAGGPSDTQYF TGTGCCAGCAGCCAACAGGCGGGAGGGCCCTCAGATACGCAGTATTTT
14 . TRBJ1-2 TRBV28 . CASSEPGGSYGYTF TGTGCCAGCAGTGAACCCGGGGGAAGCTATGGCTACACCTTC
12 . TRBJ1-3 TRBV20-1 . CSASGPGNTIYF TGCAGTGCTAGTGGGCCTGGAAACACCATATATTTT
16 TRBD1 TRBJ1-3 TRBV5-1 . CASSDAGGAKGNTIYF TGCGCCAGCAGCGACGCAGGGGGCGCGAAAGGAAACACCATATATTTT
14 . TRBJ1-2 TRBV21-1 . CASSLRTGGLGYTF TGTGCCAGCAGCTTGCGGACAGGGGGCTTAGGCTACACCTTC
14 . TRBJ1-5 TRBV18 . CASSPGGGAQPQHF TGTGCCAGCTCACCAGGCGGGGGGGCTCAGCCCCAGCATTTT
12 . TRBJ1-1 TRBV12-3/TRBV12-4 . CASSFTVTTAFF TGTGCCAGCAGTTTCACAGTAACAACGGCTTTCTTT
15 TRBD1 TRBJ2-2 TRBV27 . CASSLEDRATGELFF TGTGCCAGCAGTTTGGAGGACAGGGCCACCGGGGAGCTGTTTTTT
13 TRBD2 TRBJ2-7 TRBV11-3 few CASSPTSGTQQYF TGTGCCAGCAGCCCGACTAGCGGGACACAGCAGTACTTC
14 . TRBJ2-5 TRBV5-6 . CASSLGRGLKTQYF TGTGCCAGCAGCCTAGGCCGGGGATTAAAGACCCAGTACTTC
14 TRBD1 TRBJ1-2 TRBV2 once CARTTGTRSYGYTF TGTGCCAGGACGACAGGGACAAGATCCTATGGCTACACCTTC
15 . TRBJ2-5 TRBV19 . CASSIGATGEETQYF TGTGCCAGTAGTATAGGGGCCACAGGAGAAGAGACCCAGTACTTC
18 TRBD2 TRBJ2-3 TRBV18 . CASSPTGTSGSGTDTQYF TGTGCCAGCTCCCCGACCGGGACTAGCGGGAGTGGGACAGATACGCAGTATTTT
12 . TRBJ1-5 TRBV28 . CASRRRGQPQHF TGTGCCAGCAGAAGGAGGGGTCAGCCCCAGCATTTT
14 TRBD2 TRBJ2-7 TRBV5-1 . CASSRLAGDYEQYF TGCGCCAGCAGCCGGCTGGCGGGAGACTACGAGCAGTACTTC
14 . TRBJ1-1 TRBV18 . CASSPLPGYTEAFF TGTGCCAGCTCACCCCTACCCGGGTACACTGAAGCTTTCTTT